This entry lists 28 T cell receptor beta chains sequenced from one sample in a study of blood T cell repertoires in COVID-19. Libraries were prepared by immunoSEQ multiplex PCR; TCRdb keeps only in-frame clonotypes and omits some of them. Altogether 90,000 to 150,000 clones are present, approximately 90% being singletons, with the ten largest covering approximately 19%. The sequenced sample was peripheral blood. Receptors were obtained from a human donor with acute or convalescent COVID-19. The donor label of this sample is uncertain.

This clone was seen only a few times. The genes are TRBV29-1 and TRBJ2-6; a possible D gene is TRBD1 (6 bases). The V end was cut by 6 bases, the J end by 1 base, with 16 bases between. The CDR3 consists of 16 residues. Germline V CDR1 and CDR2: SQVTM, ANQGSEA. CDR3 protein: CSVTRDTDSGANVLTF. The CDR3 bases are TGCAGCGTCACACGGGACACGGATTCTGGGGCCAACGTCCTGACTTTC.

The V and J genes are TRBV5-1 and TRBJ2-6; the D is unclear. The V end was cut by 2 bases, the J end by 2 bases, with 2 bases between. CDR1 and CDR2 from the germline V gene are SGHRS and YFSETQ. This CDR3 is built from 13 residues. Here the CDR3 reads CASSFTGANVLTF. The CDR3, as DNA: TGCGCCAGCAGCTTTACTGGGGCCAACGTCCTGACTTTC. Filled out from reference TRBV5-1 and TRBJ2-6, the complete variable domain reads KAGVTQTPRYLIKTRGQQVTLSCSPISGHRSVSWYQQTPGQGLQFLFEYFSETQRNKGNFPGRFSGRQFSNSRSEMNVSTLELGDSALYLCASSFTGANVLTFGAGSRLTVL.

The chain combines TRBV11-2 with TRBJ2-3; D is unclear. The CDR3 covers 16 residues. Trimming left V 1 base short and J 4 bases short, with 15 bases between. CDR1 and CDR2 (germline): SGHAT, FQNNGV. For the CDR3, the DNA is TGTGCCAGCAGCTTAGGTTCGTCTAGTATATCAGATACGCAGTATTTT. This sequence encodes CASSLGSSSISDTQYF.

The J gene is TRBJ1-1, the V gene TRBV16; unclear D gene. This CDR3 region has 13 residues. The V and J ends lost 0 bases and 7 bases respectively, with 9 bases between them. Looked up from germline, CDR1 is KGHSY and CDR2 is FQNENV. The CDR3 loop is CASSQSRQIEAFF. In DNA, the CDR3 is TGTGCCAGCAGCCAATCGAGGCAGATTGAAGCTTTCTTT.

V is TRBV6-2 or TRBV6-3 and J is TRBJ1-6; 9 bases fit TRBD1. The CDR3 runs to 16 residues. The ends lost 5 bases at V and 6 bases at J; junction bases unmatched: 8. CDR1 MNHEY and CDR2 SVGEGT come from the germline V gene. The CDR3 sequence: CASSPDRGPGNSPLHF. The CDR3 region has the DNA TGTGCCAGCAGTCCGGACAGGGGACCGGGTAATTCACCCCTCCACTTT.

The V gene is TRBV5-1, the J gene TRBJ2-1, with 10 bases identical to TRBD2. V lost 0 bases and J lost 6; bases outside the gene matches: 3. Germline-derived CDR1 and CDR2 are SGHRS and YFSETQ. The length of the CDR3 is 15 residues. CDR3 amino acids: CASSLDGTSVNEQFF. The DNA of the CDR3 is TGCGCCAGCAGCTTGGACGGGACTAGCGTCAATGAGCAGTTCTTC.

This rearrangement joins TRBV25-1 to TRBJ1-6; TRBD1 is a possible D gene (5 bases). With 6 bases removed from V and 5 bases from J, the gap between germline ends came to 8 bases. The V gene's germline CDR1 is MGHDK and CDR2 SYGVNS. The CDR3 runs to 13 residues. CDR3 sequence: CASSKQDNSPLHF. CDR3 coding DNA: TGTGCCAGCAGCAAACAGGATAATTCACCCCTCCACTTT. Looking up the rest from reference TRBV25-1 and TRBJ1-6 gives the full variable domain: EADIYQTPRYLVIGTGKKITLECSQTMGHDKMYWYQQDPGMELHLIHYSYGVNSTEKGDLSSESTVSRIRTEHFPLTLESARPSHTSQYLCASSKQDNSPLHFGNGTRLTVT.

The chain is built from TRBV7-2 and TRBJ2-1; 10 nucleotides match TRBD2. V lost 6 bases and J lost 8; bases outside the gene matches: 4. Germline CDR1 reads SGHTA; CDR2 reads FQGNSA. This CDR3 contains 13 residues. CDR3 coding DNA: TGTGCCAGCAGGATAGCGGGGGGCGATGAGCAGTTCTTC. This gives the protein CASRIAGGDEQFF.

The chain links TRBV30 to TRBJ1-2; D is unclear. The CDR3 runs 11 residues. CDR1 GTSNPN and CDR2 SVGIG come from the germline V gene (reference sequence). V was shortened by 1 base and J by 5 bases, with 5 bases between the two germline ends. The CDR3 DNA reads TGTGCCTGGAGTGCCCGGTATGGCTACACCTTC. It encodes CAWSARYGYTF.

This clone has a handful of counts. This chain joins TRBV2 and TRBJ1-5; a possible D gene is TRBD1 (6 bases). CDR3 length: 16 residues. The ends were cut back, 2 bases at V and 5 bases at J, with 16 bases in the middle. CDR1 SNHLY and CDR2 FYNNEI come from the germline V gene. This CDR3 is CASSELAGAGDQPQHF. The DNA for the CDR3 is TGTGCCAGCAGTGAATTGGCAGGGGCAGGTGATCAGCCCCAGCATTTT.

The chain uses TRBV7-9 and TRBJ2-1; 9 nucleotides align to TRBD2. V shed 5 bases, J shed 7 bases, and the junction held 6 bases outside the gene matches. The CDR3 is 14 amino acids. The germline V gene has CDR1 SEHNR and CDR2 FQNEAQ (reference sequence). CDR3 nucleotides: TGTGCCAGCAGCCCGGGCGGGGGGGAGAATGAGCAGTTCTTC. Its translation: CASSPGGGENEQFF.

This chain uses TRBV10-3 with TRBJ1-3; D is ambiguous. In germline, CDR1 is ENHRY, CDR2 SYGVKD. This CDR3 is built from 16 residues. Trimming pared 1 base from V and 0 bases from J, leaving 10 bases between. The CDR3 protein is CAISEFSGSSGNTIYF. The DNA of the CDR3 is TGTGCCATCAGTGAGTTTTCCGGGAGCTCTGGAAACACCATATATTTT.

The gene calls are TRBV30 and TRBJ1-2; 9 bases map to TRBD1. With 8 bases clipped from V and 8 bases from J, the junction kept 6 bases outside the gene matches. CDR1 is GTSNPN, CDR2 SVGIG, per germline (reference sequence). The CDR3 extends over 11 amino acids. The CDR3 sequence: CAGGTGKGYTF. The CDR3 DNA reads TGTGCCGGCGGGACAGGGAAAGGCTACACCTTC.

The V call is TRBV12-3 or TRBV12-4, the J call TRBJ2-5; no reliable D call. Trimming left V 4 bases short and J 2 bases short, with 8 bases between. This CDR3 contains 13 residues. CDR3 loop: CASSSGRQETQYF. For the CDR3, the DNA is TGTGCCAGCAGTTCCGGTCGGCAAGAGACCCAGTACTTC.

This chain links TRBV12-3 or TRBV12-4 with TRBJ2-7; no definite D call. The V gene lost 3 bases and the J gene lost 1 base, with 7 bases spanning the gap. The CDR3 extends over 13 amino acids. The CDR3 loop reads CASSFAESYEQYF. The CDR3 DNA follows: TGTGCCAGCAGTTTTGCGGAATCCTACGAGCAGTACTTC.

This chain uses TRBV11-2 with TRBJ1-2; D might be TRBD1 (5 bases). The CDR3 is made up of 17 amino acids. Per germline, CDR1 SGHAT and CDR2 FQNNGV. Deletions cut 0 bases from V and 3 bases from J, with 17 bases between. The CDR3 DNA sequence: TGTGCCAGCAGCTTAGATCTCACTTCAGGGTGGGACTATGGCTACACCTTC. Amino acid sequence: CASSLDLTSGWDYGYTF.

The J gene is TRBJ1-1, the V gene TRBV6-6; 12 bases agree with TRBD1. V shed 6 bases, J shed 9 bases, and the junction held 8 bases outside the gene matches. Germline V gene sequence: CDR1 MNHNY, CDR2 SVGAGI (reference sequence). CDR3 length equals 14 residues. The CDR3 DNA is TGTGCCAGCAGCAAGGGACAGGGGGCTGGGAAAGCTTTCTTT. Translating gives CASSKGQGAGKAFF.

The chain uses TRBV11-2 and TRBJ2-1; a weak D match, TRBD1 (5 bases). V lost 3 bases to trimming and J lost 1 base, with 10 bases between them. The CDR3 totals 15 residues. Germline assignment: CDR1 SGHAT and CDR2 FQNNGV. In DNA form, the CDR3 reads TGTGCCAGCAGCTTGGACACGTTATCCTACAATGAGCAGTTCTTC. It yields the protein CASSLDTLSYNEQFF.

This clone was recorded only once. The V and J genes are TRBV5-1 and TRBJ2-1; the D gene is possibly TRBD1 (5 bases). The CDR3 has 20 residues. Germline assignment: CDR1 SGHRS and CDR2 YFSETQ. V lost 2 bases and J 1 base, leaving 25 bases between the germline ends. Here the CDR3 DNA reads TGCGCCAGCAGCTTCCAAGGCCAGGGTATCGTTAGAGAATCCTACAATGAGCAGTTCTTC. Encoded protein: CASSFQGQGIVRESYNEQFF.

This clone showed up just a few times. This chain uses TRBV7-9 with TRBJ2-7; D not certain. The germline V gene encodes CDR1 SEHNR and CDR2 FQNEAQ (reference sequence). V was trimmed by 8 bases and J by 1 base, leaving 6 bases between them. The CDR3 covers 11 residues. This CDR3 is CASSGSYEQYF. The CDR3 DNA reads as TGTGCCAGCTCAGGTTCCTACGAGCAGTACTTC.

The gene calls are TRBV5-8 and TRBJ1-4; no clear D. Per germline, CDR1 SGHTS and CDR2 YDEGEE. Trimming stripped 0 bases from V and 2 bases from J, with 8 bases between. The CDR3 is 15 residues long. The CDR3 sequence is CASSLGGYTNEKLFF. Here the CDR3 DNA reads TGTGCCAGCAGCTTGGGAGGCTATACTAATGAAAAACTGTTTTTT.

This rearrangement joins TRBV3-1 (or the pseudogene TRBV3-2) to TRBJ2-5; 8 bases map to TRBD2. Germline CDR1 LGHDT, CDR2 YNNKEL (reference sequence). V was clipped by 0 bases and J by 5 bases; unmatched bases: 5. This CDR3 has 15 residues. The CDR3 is CASSQDAGGRETQYF. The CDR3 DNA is TGTGCCAGCAGCCAAGACGCGGGAGGAAGGGAGACCCAGTACTTC.

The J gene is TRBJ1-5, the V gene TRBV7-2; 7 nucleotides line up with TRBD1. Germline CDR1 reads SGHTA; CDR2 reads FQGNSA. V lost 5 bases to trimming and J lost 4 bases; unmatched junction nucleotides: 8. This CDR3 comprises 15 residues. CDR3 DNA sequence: TGTGCCAGCAGCGCGAAGACAGGGACGAATCAGCCCCAGCATTTT. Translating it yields CASSAKTGTNQPQHF. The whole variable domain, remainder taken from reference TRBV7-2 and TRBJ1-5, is GAGVSQSPSNKVTEKGKDVELRCDPISGHTALYWYRQSLGQGLEFLIYFQGNSAPDKSGLPSDRFSAERTGGSVSTLTIQRTQQEDSAVYLCASSAKTGTNQPQHFGDGTRLSIL.

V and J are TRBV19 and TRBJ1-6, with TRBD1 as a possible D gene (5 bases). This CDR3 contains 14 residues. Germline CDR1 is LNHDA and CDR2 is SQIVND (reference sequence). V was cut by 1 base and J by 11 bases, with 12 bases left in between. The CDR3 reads CASSIGGGRTPLHF. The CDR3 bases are TGTGCCAGTAGTATAGGCGGGGGAAGGACACCCCTCCACTTT. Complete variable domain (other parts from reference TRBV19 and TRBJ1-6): DGGITQSPKYLFRKEGQNVTLSCEQNLNHDAMYWYRQDPGQGLRLIYYSQIVNDFQKGDIAEGYSVSREKKESFPLTVTSAQKNPTAFYLCASSIGGGRTPLHFGNGTRLTVT.

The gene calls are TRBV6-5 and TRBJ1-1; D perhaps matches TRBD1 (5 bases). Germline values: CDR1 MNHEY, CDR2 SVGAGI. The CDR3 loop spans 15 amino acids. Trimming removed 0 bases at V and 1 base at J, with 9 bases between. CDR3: CASSYSTVANTEAFF. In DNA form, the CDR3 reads TGTGCCAGCAGTTACTCGACAGTAGCGAACACTGAAGCTTTCTTT.

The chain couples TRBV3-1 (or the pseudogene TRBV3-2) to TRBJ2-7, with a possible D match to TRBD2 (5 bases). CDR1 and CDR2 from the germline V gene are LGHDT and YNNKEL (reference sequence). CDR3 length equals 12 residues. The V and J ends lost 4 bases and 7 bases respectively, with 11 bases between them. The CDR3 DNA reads TGTGCCAGCAGCCTTCGAACGGGGGAGCAGTACTTC. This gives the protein CASSLRTGEQYF.

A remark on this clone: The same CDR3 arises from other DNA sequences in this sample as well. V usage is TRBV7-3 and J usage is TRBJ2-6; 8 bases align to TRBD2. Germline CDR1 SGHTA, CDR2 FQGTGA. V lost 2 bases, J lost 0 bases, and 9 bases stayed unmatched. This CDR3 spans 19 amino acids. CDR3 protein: CASSLGGRGGNSGANVLTF. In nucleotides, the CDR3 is TGTGCCAGCAGCTTAGGTGGGCGCGGGGGGAACTCTGGGGCCAACGTCCTGACTTTC.

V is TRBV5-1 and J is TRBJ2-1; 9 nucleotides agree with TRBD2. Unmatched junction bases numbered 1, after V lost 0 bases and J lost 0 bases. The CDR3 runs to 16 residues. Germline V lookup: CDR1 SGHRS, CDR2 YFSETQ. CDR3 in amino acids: CASSLGLAASYNEQFF. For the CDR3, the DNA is TGCGCCAGCAGCTTGGGACTAGCGGCCTCCTACAATGAGCAGTTCTTC.